What follows describes a single T cell receptor (beta chain). Its antigen is unidentified. Cells were stimulated with overlapping HIV-1 Gag 15-mer peptides. Memory cells lacking CD40L and CD69 with high CD45RO were sorted. The sample comes from a study of persistence of HIV-infected CD4 T cells. The V gene lost 5 bases and the J gene lost 4 bases, with 11 bases spanning the gap. The CDR3 has 13 amino acids. This was the immunoSEQ version 4 assay in survey mode. TCRdb keeps only in-frame clones here, not all; method: immunoSEQ multiplex PCR. The repertoire holds about 60,000 clones, with 70% to 75% as singletons.

The sample here was CD4+ T cells sorted from PBMCs after approximately 19-hour stimulation, taken from a patient who received antiretroviral therapy. This TCR derives from an adult man with HIV who was CMV-seropositive. The chain couples TRBV12-3 or TRBV12-4 to TRBJ1-1, with a possible D match to TRBD1 (5 bases). The CDR3 DNA sequence: TGTGCCAGCAGTCCGGGGGAGGGCACTGAAGCTTTCTTT. Translated: CASSPGEGTEAFF.